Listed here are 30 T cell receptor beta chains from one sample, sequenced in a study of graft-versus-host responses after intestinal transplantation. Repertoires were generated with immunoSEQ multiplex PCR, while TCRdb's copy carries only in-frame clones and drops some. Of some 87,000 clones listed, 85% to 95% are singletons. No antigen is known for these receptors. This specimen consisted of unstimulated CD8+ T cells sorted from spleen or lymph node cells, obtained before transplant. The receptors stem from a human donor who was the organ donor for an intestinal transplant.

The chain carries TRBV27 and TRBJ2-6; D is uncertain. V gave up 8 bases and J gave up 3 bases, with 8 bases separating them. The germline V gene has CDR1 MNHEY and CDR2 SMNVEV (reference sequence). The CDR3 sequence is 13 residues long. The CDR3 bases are TGTGCCAGCTGTTATAATGGGGCCAACGTCCTGACTTTC. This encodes CASCYNGANVLTF. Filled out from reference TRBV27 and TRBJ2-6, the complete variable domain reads EAQVTQNPRYLITVTGKKLTVTCSQNMNHEYMSWYRQDPGLGLRQIYYSMNVEVTDKGDVPEGYKVSRKEKRNFPLILESPSPNQTSLYFCASCYNGANVLTFGAGSRLTVL.

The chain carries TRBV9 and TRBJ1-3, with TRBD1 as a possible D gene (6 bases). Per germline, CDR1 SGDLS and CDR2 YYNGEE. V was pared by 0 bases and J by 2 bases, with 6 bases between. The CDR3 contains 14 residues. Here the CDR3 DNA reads TGTGCCAGCAGCGTAGGGGGGCCTGGAAACACCATATATTTT. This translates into CASSVGGPGNTIYF.

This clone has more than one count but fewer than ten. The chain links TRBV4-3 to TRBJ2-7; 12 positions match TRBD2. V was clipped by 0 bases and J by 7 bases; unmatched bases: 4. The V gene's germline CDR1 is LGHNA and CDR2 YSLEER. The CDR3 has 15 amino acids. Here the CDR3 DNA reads TGCGCCAGCAGCCAAGAGGCTAGCGGGGGGGCGGAGCAGTACTTC. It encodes CASSQEASGGAEQYF.

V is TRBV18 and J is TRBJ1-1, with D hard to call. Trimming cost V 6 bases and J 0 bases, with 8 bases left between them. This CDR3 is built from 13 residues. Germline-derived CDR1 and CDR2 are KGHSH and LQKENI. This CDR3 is CASSQVLNTEAFF. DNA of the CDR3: TGTGCCAGCTCCCAGGTATTGAACACTGAAGCTTTCTTT.

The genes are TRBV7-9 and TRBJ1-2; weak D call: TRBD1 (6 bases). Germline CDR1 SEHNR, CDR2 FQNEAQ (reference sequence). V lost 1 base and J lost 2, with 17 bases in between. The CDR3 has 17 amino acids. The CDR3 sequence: CASSLGGGQGPNYGYTF. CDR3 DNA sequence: TGTGCCAGCAGCTTAGGCGGGGGGCAGGGCCCGAACTATGGCTACACCTTC.

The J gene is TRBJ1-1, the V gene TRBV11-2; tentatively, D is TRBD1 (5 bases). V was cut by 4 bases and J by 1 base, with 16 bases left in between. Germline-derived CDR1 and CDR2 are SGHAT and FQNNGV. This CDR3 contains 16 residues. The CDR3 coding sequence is TGTGCCAGCAGCTCGACCCTTGACAGCCCGAACACTGAAGCTTTCTTT. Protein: CASSSTLDSPNTEAFF. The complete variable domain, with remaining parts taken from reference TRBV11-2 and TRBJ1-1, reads EAGVAQSPRYKIIEKRQSVAFWCNPISGHATLYWYQQILGQGPKLLIQFQNNGVVDDSQLPKDRFSAERLKGVDSTLKIQPAKLEDSAVYLCASSSTLDSPNTEAFFGQGTRLTVV.

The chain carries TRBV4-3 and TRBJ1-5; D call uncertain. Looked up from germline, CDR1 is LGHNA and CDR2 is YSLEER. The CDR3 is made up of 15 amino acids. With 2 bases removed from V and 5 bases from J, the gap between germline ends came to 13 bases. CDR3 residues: CASSQMLSGDQPQHF. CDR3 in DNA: TGCGCCAGCAGCCAAATGTTAAGCGGAGATCAGCCCCAGCATTTT.

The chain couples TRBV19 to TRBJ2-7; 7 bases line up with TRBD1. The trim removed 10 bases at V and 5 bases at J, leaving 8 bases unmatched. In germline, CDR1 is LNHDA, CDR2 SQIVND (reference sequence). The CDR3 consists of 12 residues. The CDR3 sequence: CATSTGLNEQYF. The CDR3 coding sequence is TGTGCCACCTCGACAGGGTTGAACGAGCAGTACTTC.

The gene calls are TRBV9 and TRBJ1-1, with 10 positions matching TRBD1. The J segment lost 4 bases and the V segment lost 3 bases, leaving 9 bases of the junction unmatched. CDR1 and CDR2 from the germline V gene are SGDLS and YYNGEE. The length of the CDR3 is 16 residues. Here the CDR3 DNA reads TGTGCCAGCAGCGGGACAGGGGGTCGGGGTGGCACTGAAGCTTTCTTT. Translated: CASSGTGGRGGTEAFF.

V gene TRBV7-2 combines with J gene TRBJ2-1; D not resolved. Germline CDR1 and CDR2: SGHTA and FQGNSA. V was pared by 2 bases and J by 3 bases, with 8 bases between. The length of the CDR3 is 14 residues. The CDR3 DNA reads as TGTGCCAGCAGCTTACTTGCGGACTACAATGAGCAGTTCTTC. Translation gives CASSLLADYNEQFF.

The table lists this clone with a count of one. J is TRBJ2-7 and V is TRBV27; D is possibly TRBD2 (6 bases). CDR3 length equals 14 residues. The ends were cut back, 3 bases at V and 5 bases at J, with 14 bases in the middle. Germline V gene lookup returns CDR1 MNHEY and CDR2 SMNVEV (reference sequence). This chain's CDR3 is CASSFTGAMNEQYF. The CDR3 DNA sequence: TGTGCCAGCAGTTTTACGGGAGCTATGAACGAGCAGTACTTC.

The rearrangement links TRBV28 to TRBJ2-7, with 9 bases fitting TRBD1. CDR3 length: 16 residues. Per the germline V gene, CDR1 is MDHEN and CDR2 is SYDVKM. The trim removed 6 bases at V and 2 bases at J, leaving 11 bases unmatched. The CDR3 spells CASRDLGQGMAYEQYF. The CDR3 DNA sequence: TGTGCCAGCAGGGACCTAGGACAGGGGATGGCCTACGAGCAGTACTTC.

CDR3 nucleotide sequence: TGCGCCAGCAGCTCCCGGGGGGGGGCTAGCGGGTCCTACAATGAGCAGTTCTTC. It specifies CASSSRGGASGSYNEQFF. The chain couples TRBV5-1 to TRBJ2-1; TRBD2 aligns across 8 bases. This CDR3 has 18 amino acids. Trimming cost V 3 bases and J 1 base; bases outside gene matches: 12. Germline CDR1 and CDR2: SGHRS and YFSETQ.

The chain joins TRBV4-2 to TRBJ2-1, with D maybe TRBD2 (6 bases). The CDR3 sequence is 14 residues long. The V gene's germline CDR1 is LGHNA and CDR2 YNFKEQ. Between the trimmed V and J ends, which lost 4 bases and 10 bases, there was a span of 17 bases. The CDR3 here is CASSLGLAPEEQFF. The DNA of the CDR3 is TGTGCCAGCAGCCTAGGGCTAGCGCCCGAAGAGCAGTTCTTC.

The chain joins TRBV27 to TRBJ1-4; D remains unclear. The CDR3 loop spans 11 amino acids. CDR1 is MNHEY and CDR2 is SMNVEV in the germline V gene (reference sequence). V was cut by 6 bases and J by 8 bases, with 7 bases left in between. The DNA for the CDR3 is TGTGCCAGCAGGGAGCGGGAAAAACTGTTTTTT. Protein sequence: CASREREKLFF. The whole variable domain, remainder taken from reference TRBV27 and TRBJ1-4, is EAQVTQNPRYLITVTGKKLTVTCSQNMNHEYMSWYRQDPGLGLRQIYYSMNVEVTDKGDVPEGYKVSRKEKRNFPLILESPSPNQTSLYFCASREREKLFFGSGTQLSVL.

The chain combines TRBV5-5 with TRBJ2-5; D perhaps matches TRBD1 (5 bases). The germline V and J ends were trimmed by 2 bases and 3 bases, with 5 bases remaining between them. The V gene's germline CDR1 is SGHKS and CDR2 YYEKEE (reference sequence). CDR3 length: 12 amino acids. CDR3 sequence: CASSFREETQYF. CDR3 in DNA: TGTGCCAGCAGCTTCAGGGAAGAGACCCAGTACTTC.

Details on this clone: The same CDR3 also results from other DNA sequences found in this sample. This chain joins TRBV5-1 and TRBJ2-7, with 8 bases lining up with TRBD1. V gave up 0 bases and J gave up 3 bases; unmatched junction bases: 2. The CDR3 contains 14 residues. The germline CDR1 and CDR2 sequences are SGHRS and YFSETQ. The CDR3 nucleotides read TGCGCCAGCAGCTTGGGAACAGGGGGCTACGAGCAGTACTTC. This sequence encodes CASSLGTGGYEQYF.

In nucleotides, the CDR3 is TGTGCCAGCCGTGGCGACAGCCCCTACGAGCAGTACTTC. Protein product: CASRGDSPYEQYF. The chain couples TRBV6-5 to TRBJ2-7, with a possible D match to TRBD1 (5 bases). V dropped 8 bases and J dropped 2 bases, with 13 bases sitting between them. Germline V gene lookup returns CDR1 MNHEY and CDR2 SVGAGI. There are 13 residues in the CDR3.

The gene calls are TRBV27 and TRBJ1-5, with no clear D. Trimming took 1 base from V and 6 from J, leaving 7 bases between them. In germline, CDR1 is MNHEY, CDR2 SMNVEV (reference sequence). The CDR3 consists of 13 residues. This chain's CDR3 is CASSLLVSQPQHF. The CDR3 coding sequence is TGTGCCAGCAGTTTATTAGTGTCTCAGCCCCAGCATTTT.

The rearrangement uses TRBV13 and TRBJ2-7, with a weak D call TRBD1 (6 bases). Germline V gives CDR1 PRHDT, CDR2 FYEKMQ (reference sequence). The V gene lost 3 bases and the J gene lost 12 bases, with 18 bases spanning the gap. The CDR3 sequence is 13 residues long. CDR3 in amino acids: CASSLSWGRGLYF. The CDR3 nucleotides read TGTGCCAGCAGCTTGTCCTGGGGCAGGGGCCTGTACTTC.

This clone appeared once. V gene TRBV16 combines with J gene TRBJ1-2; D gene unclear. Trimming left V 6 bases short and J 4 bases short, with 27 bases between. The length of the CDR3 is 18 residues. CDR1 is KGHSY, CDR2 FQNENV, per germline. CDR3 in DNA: TGTGCCAGCAGTCATTTTCTGCAGAAAGTGTGGCCCCCCTATGGCTACACCTTC. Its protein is CASSHFLQKVWPPYGYTF.

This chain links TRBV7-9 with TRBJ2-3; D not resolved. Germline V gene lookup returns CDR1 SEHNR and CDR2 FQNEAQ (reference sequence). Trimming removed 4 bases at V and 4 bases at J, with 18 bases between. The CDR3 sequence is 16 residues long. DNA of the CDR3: TGTGCCAGCAGCTGGAGAGTCCAGCTATTCCCAGATACGCAGTATTTT. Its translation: CASSWRVQLFPDTQYF.

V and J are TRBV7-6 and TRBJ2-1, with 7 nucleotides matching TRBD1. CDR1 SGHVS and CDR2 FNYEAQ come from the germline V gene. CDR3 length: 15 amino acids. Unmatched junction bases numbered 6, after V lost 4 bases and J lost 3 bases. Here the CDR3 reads CASSSGTANYNEQFF. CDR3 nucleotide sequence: TGTGCCAGCAGCTCCGGGACAGCTAACTACAATGAGCAGTTCTTC.

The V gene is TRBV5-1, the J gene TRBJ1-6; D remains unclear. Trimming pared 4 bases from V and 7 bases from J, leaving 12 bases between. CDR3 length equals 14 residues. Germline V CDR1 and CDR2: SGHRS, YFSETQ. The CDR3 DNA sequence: TGCGCCAGCAGCGTCGGTGTCGCCAATTCACCCCTCCACTTT. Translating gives CASSVGVANSPLHF.

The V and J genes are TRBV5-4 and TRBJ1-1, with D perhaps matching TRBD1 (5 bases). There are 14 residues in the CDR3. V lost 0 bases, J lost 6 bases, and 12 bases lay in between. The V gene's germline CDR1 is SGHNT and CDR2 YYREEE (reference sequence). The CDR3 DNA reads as TGTGCCAGCAGCTTGGCGGGCCGGGGGGCTGAAGCTTTCTTT. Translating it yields CASSLAGRGAEAFF.

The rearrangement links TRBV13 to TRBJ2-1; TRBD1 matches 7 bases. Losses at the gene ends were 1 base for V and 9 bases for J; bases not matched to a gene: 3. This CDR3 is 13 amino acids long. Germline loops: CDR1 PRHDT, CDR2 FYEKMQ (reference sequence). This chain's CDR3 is CASSLEGGCEQFF. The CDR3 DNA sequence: TGTGCCAGCAGCTTAGAAGGGGGCTGTGAGCAGTTCTTC.

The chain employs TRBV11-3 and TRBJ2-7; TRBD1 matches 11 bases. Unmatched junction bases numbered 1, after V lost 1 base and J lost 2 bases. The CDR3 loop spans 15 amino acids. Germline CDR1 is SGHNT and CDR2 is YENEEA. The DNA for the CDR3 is TGTGCCAGCAGCTTAGGGACAGGGGGCCCCTACGAGCAGTACTTC. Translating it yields CASSLGTGGPYEQYF. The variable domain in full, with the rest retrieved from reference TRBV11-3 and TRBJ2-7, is EAGVVQSPRYKIIEKKQPVAFWCNPISGHNTLYWYLQNLGQGPELLIRYENEEAVDDSQLPKDRFSAERLKGVDSTLKIQPAELGDSAVYLCASSLGTGGPYEQYFGPGTRLTVT.

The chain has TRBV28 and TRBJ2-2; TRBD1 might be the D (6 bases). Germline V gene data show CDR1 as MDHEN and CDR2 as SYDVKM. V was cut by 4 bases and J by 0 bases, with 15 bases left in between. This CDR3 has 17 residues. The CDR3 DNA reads TGTGCCAGCAGTTCCCGCAGGCAGGGGACGAACACCGGGGAGCTGTTTTTT. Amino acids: CASSSRRQGTNTGELFF. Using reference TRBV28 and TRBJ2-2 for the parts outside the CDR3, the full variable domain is DVKVTQSSRYLVKRTGEKVFLECVQDMDHENMFWYRQDPGLGLRLIYFSYDVKMKEKGDIPEGYSVSREKKERFSLILESASTNQTSMYLCASSSRRQGTNTGELFFGEGSRLTVL.

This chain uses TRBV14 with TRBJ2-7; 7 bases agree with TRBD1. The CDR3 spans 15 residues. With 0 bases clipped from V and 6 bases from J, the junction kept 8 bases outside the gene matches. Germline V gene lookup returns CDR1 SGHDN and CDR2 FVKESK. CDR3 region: CASSQESRGLIEQYF. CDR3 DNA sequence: TGTGCCAGCAGCCAAGAATCGAGGGGGCTCATCGAGCAGTACTTC.

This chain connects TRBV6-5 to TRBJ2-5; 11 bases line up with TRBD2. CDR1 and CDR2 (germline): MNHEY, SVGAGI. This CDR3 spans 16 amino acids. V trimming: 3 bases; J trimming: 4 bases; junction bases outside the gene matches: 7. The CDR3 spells CASSYSGGGLGETQYF. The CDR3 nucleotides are TGTGCCAGCAGTTATAGCGGGGGGGGCCTAGGAGAGACCCAGTACTTC.